The 4 T cell receptor beta chains below all came from one sample that was sequenced in a study of T cells in tumors after PD-1 blockade. Clones were sequenced by immunoSEQ multiplex PCR, and TCRdb holds only the in-frame ones, with some missing. The table has 45,000 to 50,000 clones, 65% to 80% seen once. Sequencing used PBMCs, obtained before anti-PD-1 therapy. The source is a human donor with advanced basal cell or squamous cell carcinoma (not recorded which).

The V gene is TRBV2, the J gene TRBJ1-6; 9 nucleotides align to TRBD1. In germline, CDR1 is SNHLY, CDR2 FYNNEI. The V and J ends lost 5 bases and 8 bases, in that order; junction bases with no gene match: 7. The CDR3 covers 15 residues. The DNA for the CDR3 is TGTGCCAGCAGTAATACAGGGGGCTGGGATTCACCCCTCCACTTT. Its protein is CASSNTGGWDSPLHF.

This clone was seen more than once but under ten times. The V call is TRBV7-8, the J call TRBJ2-1; 7 nucleotides agree with TRBD1. Germline loops: CDR1 SGHVS, CDR2 FQNEAQ. The CDR3 runs to 14 residues. J lost 10 bases, V lost 1 base, and 7 bases had no gene match. CDR3 DNA: TGTGCCAGCAGCTTAGTTACCTCCAGGGGGGAGCAGTTCTTC. This gives the protein CASSLVTSRGEQFF. The whole variable domain, filled in from reference TRBV7-8 and TRBJ2-1, reads GAGVSQSPRYKVAKRGQDVALRCDPISGHVSLFWYQQALGQGPEFLTYFQNEAQLDKSGLPSDRFFAERPEGSVSTLKIQRTQQEDSAVYLCASSLVTSRGEQFFGPGTRLTVL.

CDR3 in amino acids: CATSRSSGVQYF. The CDR3 bases are TGTGCCACCAGCAGATCATCCGGGGTGCAGTACTTC. The rearrangement joins TRBV15 to TRBJ2-7; TRBD2 is a possible D gene (5 bases). Germline lookup yields CDR1 LNHNV and CDR2 YYDKDF (reference sequence). With 2 bases removed from V and 9 bases from J, the gap between germline ends came to 11 bases. The CDR3 is 12 residues long.

The V call is TRBV7-8, the J call TRBJ1-3, with a tentative D call TRBD1 (5 bases). Between the trimmed V and J ends, which lost 5 bases and 0 bases, there was a span of 14 bases. Germline values: CDR1 SGHVS, CDR2 FQNEAQ. The CDR3 contains 16 residues. The CDR3 sequence is CASSTGTPHSGNTIYF. For the CDR3, the DNA is TGTGCCAGCAGCACCGGGACCCCACACTCTGGAAACACCATATATTTT.